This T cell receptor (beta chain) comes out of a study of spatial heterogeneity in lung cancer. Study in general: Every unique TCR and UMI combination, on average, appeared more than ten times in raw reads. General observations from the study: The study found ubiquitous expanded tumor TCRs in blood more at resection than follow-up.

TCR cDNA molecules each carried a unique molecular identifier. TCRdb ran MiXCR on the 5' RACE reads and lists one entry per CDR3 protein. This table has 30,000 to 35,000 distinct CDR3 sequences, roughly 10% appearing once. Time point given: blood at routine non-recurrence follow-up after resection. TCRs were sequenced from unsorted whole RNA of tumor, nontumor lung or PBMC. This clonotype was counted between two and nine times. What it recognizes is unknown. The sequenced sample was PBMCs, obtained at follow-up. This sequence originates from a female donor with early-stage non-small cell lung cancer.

This CDR3 reads CASSGRRGEGDSPLHF. CDR3 DNA: TGTGCCAGCAGTGGGCGGCGAGGAGAGGGGGATTCACCCCTCCACTTT. The chain uses TRBV28 and TRBJ1-6; a weak D match, TRBD1 (6 bases). In germline, CDR1 is MDHEN, CDR2 SYDVKM. V was shortened by 5 bases and J by 8 bases, with 19 bases between the two germline ends. This CDR3 has 16 residues.